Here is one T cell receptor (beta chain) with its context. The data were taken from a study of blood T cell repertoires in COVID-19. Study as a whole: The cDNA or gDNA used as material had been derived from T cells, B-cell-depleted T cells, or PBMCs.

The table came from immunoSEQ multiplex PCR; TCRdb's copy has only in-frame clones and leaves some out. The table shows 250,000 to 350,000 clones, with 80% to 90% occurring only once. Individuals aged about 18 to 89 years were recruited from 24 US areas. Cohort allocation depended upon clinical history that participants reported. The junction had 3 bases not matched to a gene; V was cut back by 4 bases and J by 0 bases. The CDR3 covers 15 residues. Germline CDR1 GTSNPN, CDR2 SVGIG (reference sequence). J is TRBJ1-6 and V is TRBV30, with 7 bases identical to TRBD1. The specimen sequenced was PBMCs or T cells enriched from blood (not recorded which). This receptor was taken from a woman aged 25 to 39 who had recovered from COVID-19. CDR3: CAWNRGGSYNSPLHF. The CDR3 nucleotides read TGTGCCTGGAACAGGGGAGGCTCCTATAATTCACCCCTCCACTTT.